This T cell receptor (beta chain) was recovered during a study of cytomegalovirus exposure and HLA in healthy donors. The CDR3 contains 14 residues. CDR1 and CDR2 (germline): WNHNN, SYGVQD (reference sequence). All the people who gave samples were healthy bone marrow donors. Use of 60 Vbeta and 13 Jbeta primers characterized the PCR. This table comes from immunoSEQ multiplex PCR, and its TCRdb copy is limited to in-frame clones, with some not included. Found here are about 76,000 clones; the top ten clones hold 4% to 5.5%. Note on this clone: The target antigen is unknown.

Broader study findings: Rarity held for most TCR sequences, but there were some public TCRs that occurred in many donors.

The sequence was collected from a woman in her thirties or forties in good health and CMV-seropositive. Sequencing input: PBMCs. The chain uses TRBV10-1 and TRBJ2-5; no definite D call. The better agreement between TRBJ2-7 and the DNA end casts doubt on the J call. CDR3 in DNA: TGCGCCAGCAGTGAGTCGGGCCAGGCCTACGAGCAGTACTTC. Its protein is CASSESGQAYEQYF.